The table lists the clone carrying this T cell receptor (beta chain) with a count of one. This specimen belongs to a study of T cells in localized non-small cell lung cancer. TCRdb's table, derived via immunoSEQ multiplex PCR, lists solely in-frame clones and lacks some. This sample carries about 60,000 clones, approximately 87% of them seen once, and the ten largest clones take about 2.1%. Trimming left V 1 base short and J 0 bases short, with 10 bases between. Germline V gene sequence: CDR1 GTSNPN, CDR2 SVGIG (reference sequence). This CDR3 is built from 15 residues. The rearrangement joins TRBV30 to TRBJ1-5; D gene uncertain. The sequence derives from a woman aged 35-75 years with stage I lung adenocarcinoma. The starting material was peripheral blood, obtained before any cancer treatment. CDR3 DNA: TGTGCCTGGAGTGCACTGATTGATAGCAATCAGCCCCAGCATTTT. It codes for CAWSALIDSNQPQHF. The full variable domain, completed using reference TRBV30 and TRBJ1-5, is SQTIHQWPATLVQPVGSPLSLECTVEGTSNPNLYWYRQAAGRGLQLLFYSVGIGQISSEVPQNLSASRPQDRQFILSSKKLLLSDSGFYLCAWSALIDSNQPQHFGDGTRLSIL.